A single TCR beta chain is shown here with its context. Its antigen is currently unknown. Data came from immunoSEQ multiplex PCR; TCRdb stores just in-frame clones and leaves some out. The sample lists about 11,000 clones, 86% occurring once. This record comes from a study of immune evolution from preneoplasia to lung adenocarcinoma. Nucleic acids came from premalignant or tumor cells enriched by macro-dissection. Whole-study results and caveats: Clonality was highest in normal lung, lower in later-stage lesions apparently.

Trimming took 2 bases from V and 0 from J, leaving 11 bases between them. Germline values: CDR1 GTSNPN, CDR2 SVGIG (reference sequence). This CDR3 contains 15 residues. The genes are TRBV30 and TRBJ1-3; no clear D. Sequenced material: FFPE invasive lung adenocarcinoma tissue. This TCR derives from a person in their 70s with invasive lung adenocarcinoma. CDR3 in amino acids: CAWSSGFSSGNTIYF. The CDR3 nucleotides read TGTGCCTGGAGTTCCGGGTTCAGCTCTGGAAACACCATATATTTT.